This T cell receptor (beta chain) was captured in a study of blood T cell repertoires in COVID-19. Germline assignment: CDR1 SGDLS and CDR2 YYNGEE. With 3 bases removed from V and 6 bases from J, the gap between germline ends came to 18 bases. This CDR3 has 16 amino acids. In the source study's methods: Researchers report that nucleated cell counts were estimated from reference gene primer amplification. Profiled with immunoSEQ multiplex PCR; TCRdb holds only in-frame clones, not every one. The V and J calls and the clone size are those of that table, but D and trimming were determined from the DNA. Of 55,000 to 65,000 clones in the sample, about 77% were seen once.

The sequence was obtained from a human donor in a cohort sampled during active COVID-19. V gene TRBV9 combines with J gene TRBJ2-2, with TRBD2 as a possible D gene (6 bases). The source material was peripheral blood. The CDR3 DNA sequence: TGTGCCAGCAGCGCTCAACGGAGACTAGTGTCCGGGGAGCTGTTTTTT. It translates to CASSAQRRLVSGELFF.